This section outlines one T cell receptor beta chain sequence together with its context. Repertoires were generated with immunoSEQ multiplex PCR, while TCRdb's copy carries only in-frame clones and drops some. Seen here are over 100,000 clones, approximately 90% observed once, and the top ten hold roughly 2.5%. This entry is derived from a study of control samples from healthy donors and cancer patients. CDR3 length: 15 residues. The V gene lost 3 bases and the J gene lost 5 bases, with 16 bases spanning the gap. CDR1 and CDR2 (germline): SGDLS, YYNGEE. Sequences were obtained from blood. The chain is built from TRBV9 and TRBJ2-3; D could derive from TRBD1 or TRBD2 (5 bases each). The TCR was taken from a woman aged 18-29 years in good health. CDR3 DNA sequence: TGTGCCAGCAGCGCAGCCGGGGCGGGCAGAGATACGCAGTATTTT. Translating gives CASSAAGAGRDTQYF.